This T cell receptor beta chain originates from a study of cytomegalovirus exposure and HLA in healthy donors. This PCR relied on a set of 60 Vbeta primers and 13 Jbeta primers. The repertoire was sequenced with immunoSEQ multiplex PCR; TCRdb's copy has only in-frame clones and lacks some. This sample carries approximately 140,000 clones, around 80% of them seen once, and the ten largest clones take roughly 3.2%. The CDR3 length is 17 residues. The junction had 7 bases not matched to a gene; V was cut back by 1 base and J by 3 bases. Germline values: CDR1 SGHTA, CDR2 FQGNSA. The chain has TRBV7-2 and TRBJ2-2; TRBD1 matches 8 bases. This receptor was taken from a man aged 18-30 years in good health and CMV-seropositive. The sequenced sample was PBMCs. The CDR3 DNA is TGTGCCAGCAGCTTAGATGCCACAGGGGGTGACACCGGGGAGCTGTTTTTT. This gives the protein CASSLDATGGDTGELFF.